The present entry profiles one T cell receptor (beta chain) with its context. Its target antigen remains unknown. No qualities accompany the bases; no much larger clone lies one base away. This entry is derived from a study of OX40 agonist ivuxolimab in advanced cancers. Regarding the research as a whole: Ivuxolimab was an agonistic, fully human IgG2 monoclonal antibody directed against OX40 (CD134), a costimulatory receptor. The paper reports the monotherapy dose-escalation portion (N of about 54 patients) of the phase I ivuxolimab trial. The point of sequencing TCRbeta in the periphery was to test whether ivuxolimab changed TCR sequence diversity and drove clonal T-cell expansion. Intravenous ivuxolimab was administered to patients every 2 weeks at six dose levels: 0.01, 0.1, 0.3, 1.5, 3 and 10 mg/kg. Partial responses occurred in three dose-escalation patients: two with cutaneous melanoma and one with hepatocellular carcinoma. Prior anti-PD-1, anti-PD-L1 or anti-CTLA-4 therapy was permitted, and approximately 41% of dose-escalation patients had received checkpoint inhibitors. Of the roughly 50 dose-escalation patients, hepatocellular carcinoma was present in about 20, melanoma in roughly 15, renal cell carcinoma in 9 and head and neck cancer in 9. A male proportion of roughly 80% and a mean age of roughly 55 years, ranging from 23 to 79, were recorded for the dose-escalation cohort.

Reading from cysteine to phenylalanine, the CDR3 counts 12 amino acids. Left in the record is the CDR3 DNA by itself, 36 bases read in frame from the first base. Trimming takes 6 bases from V and 6 bases from J, and the germline ends sit 12 bases apart. CDR1 and CDR2 are read off the germline V gene (reference sequence) as LNHDA and SQIVND. Overall study results and their limits: In the 0.1-3.0 mg/kg groups, partial responders were among the patients with the lowest normalized peripheral clonal expansion, particularly in CD8+ T cells. Clonal expansion of both CD4+ and CD8+ blood T cells was observed from baseline to week 6 at doses 0.1 to 3.0 mg/kg. Low levels of normalized T-cell clonal expansion were also seen in some patients who did not respond. The antigen specificity of the clonally expanded peripheral T cells was not determined. After ivuxolimab, more expanded clones were found on average in CD8+ T cells than in CD4+ T cells.

The trial excluded patients who had a history of autoimmune disease or were on systemic immunosuppression. In every dose cohort, peripheral blood was drawn for TCR sequencing at baseline, cycle 4 day 1, and cycle 7 day 1. Samples came from an open-label, multicenter, first-in-human phase I dose-escalation trial of ivuxolimab. The trial enrolled adults with locally advanced or metastatic head and neck squamous cell, hepatocellular, melanoma or renal cell carcinoma. Before TCR sequencing, CD4+ and CD8+ T cells were separately sorted from peripheral blood. To sequence the TCRbeta CDR3 region, genomic DNA was isolated from the sorted cells. TCRbeta CDR3 regions were sequenced using the immunoSEQ Assay. TCRdb's version of the immuneACCESS table is confined to in-frame rearrangements and falls short of the full clone set. An unresolved V gene accounts for under half of the shortfall where checked; the remainder is of unknown origin. This sample lists roughly 100,000 clones; roughly 90% were detected once. Jointly, the top ten make up 0.65% to 0.95% of the sample.

The rearrangement joined TRBV19 to TRBJ2-7; a tentative D match to TRBD2 spans 5 bases. The sample in question was CD4+ or CD8+ T cells sorted from blood, obtained in a trial of the OX40 agonist ivuxolimab. This clonotype originated in an adult with an advanced solid tumor such as melanoma, head and neck, liver or kidney cancer. The nucleotide sequence is given as TGTGCCAGTAGGACTCGGGCGGGCGAGCAGTACTTC. Its translation reads: CASRTRAGEQYF. With the portions outside the CDR3 filled from the reference TRBV19 and TRBJ2-7 genes, the complete variable region becomes DGGITQSPKYLFRKEGQNVTLSCEQNLNHDAMYWYRQDPGQGLRLIYYSQIVNDFQKGDIAEGYSVSREKKESFPLTVTSAQKNPTAFYLCASRTRAGEQYFGPGTRLTVT.